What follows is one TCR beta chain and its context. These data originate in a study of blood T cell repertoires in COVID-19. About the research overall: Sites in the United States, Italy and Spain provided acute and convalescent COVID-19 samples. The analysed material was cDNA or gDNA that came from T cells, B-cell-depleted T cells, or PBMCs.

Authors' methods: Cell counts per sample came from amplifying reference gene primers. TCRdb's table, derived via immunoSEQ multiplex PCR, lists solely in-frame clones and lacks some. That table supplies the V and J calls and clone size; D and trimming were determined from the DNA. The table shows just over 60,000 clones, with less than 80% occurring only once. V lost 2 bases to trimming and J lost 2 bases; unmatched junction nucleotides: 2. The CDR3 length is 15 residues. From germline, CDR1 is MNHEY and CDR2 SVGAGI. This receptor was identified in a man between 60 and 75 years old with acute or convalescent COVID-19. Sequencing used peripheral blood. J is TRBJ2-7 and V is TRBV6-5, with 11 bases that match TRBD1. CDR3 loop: CASSYEGQGAYEQYF. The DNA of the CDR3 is TGTGCCAGCAGTTACGAGGGACAGGGGGCCTACGAGCAGTACTTC.